This entry features one T cell receptor beta chain sequence. Its matching antigen is unknown. Documented time point: late sampling 161 to 241 days after vaccination in a few convalescent patients. Treatment of the sample: approximately nine-day PBMC culture with coronavirus spike peptide pools or control peptides (ViraFEST assay). This entry comes from a study of vaccination and CD4 T cells after COVID-19. Study conclusions and caveats: Spike mono-reactivity was found in 304 of 307 vaccine-specific clones from convalescent patients. The appearance of a median about 90% of reactive clones in convalescent patients occurred only post-vaccination.

This CDR3 is built from 13 residues. Germline V gives CDR1 MDHEN, CDR2 SYDVKM. V dropped 6 bases and J dropped 3; count of bases not matched to a gene: 5. Sequence data for DNA of cultured CD4+ T cells were generated by the Oncomine TCR Beta short-read assay. TCRdb analysed the PCR reads with MiXCR anew, one entry per CDR3 protein. The data show around 30,000 distinct CDR3 sequences, around 33% seen once. This clonotype originated in a human donor who had recovered from COVID-19. This sequence joins TRBV28 and TRBJ2-7, with 7 nucleotides matching TRBD1. Sequencing was performed on CD4+ T cells from blood, cultured in vitro, taken about 7 months after SARS-CoV-2 vaccination. CDR3 DNA sequence: TGTGCCAGCAGAGGGACAGTCTACTACGAGCAGTACTTC. As protein: CASRGTVYYEQYF.